A selection of T cell receptor beta chains follows, all from one sample in a study of post-analysis software for immune sequencing data. TCRdb re-derived calls from the PCR reads in MiXCR, one entry per CDR3 protein. The table lists 450,000 to 700,000 distinct CDR3 sequences, 44% of them singletons. Material: blood. The receptor set was obtained from a girl between 5 and 17 years old with multiple sclerosis. CDR3s include the opening cysteine and the closing phenylalanine or tryptophan. The D gene is left open where the match is weak. Clone size appears in some rows only: once, few, many, or a class for an expanded clone.

j_call d_call clone_size v_call cdr3_aa cdr3_nt
TRBJ2-7 NA few TRBV13 CASSPSPGRSYEQYF TGTGCCAGCAGCCCCTCGCCGGGACGTTCCTACGAGCAGTACTTC
TRBJ1-2 NA NA TRBV12-3/TRBV12-4 CASGDPPDGYTF TGTGCCAGCGGGGACCCTCCCGATGGCTACACCTTC
TRBJ2-1 TRBD2 few TRBV12-3/TRBV12-4 CASSVPGTSGIYEQFF TGTGCCAGCAGTGTTCCCGGGACTAGCGGGATATATGAGCAGTTCTTC
TRBJ2-1 NA NA TRBV24-1 CATSELDSSYNEQFF TGTGCCACCAGTGAGTTGGACAGCTCCTACAATGAGCAGTTCTTC
TRBJ2-3 NA once TRBV12-3/TRBV12-4 CASSRTTGASTDAEYF TGTGCCAGCAGCCGAACTACGGGGGCCAGCACAGATGCGGAGTATTTT
TRBJ1-4 NA NA TRBV6-6 CASSYDGATNEKLFF TGTGCCAGCAGTTACGACGGTGCAACTAATGAAAAACTGTTTTTT
TRBJ2-3 NA NA TRBV7-8 CASSLEATKISHTDTQYF TGTGCCAGCAGCTTAGAGGCGACTAAGATATCTCACACAGATACGCAGTATTTT
TRBJ2-6 TRBD2 NA TRBV6-5 CASIGTSGSGANVLTF TGTGCCAGCATAGGGACTAGCGGCTCTGGGGCCAACGTCCTGACTTTC
TRBJ2-1 TRBD2 NA TRBV12-3/TRBV12-4 CASSLRRGVRNEQFF TGTGCCAGCAGTTTAAGGCGGGGGGTGAGGAATGAGCAGTTCTTC
TRBJ1-2 NA NA TRBV7-9 CASSYILQGIMDGYTF TGTGCCAGCAGCTATATTTTACAGGGCATTATGGATGGCTACACCTTC
TRBJ2-1 TRBD1 NA TRBV29-1 CSVPYTGTGRNEQFF TGCAGCGTTCCTTACACCGGGACAGGGAGGAATGAGCAGTTCTTC
TRBJ2-7 NA few TRBV10-3 CAISEDSAANEQYF TGTGCCATCAGCGAAGACAGTGCCGCCAACGAGCAGTACTTC
TRBJ2-3 NA NA TRBV12-3/TRBV12-4 CASSLRTDSFTDTQYF TGTGCCAGCAGTCTCAGAACGGACAGCTTCACAGATACGCAGTATTTT
TRBJ1-4 NA NA TRBV7-2 CASSLDAGSFVKLFF TGTGCCAGCAGCTTAGACGCGGGGTCTTTCGTAAAACTGTTTTTT
TRBJ2-1 NA NA TRBV7-3 CASSLSGKEGNEQFF TGTGCCAGCAGCTTAAGTGGAAAGGAGGGGAATGAGCAGTTCTTC
TRBJ2-7 TRBD1 NA TRBV20-1 CSAGGVPGQGGEQYF TGCAGTGCTGGGGGCGTCCCGGGACAGGGGGGTGAGCAGTACTTC
TRBJ2-1 TRBD2 few TRBV7-2 CASSLERGGPENEQFF TGTGCCAGCAGCTTAGAGCGGGGGGGGCCCGAAAATGAGCAGTTCTTC
TRBJ2-3 NA few TRBV4-1 CASSEVSGVDTQYF TGCGCCAGCAGCGAGGTCTCCGGGGTGGATACGCAGTATTTT
TRBJ2-6 NA NA TRBV7-2 CASSLSRDSGANVLTF TGTGCCAGCAGCTTATCACGAGACTCTGGGGCCAACGTCCTGACTTTC
TRBJ2-3 TRBD1 NA TRBV29-1 CSARQGAFTDTQYF TGCAGCGCTCGACAGGGGGCCTTCACAGATACGCAGTATTTT
TRBJ2-1 TRBD2 few TRBV24-1 CATSETSGRYYNEQFF TGTGCCACCAGTGAAACTAGCGGGAGGTATTACAATGAGCAGTTCTTC
TRBJ1-2 NA NA TRBV30 CAWSEAPLDGYTF TGTGCCTGGTCAGAGGCCCCTCTCGATGGCTACACCTTC
TRBJ2-1 NA few TRBV15 CATRSGRGEQFF TGTGCCACCAGATCAGGCCGGGGTGAGCAGTTCTTC
TRBJ2-7 TRBD2 few TRBV20-1 CSASASGSTYEQYF TGCAGTGCTAGTGCTAGCGGGTCCACCTACGAGCAGTACTTC
TRBJ1-4 NA NA TRBV12-3/TRBV12-4 CASSRAGNEKLFF TGTGCCAGCTCACGGGCGGGGAATGAAAAACTGTTTTTT
TRBJ2-7 NA many TRBV5-1 CASSLRGESYEQYF TGCGCCAGCAGCTTGAGAGGGGAGTCCTACGAGCAGTACTTC
TRBJ2-5 NA once TRBV15 CATSGDIGETQYF TGTGCCACCAGCGGAGATATTGGGGAGACCCAGTACTTC
TRBJ1-2 TRBD1 NA TRBV7-9 CASSFLSLPGQGARGYGYTF TGTGCCAGCAGCTTTCTCTCGCTGCCGGGACAGGGGGCCCGTGGCTATGGCTACACCTTC
TRBJ2-7 TRBD1 NA TRBV13 CASSPSSGQSYEQYF TGTGCCAGCAGCCCCTCCTCGGGACAGTCCTACGAGCAGTACTTC
TRBJ2-1 NA NA TRBV6-2/TRBV6-3 CASSYDREPYNEQFF TGTGCCAGCAGTTACGACCGGGAGCCGTACAATGAGCAGTTCTTC
TRBJ2-5 NA NA TRBV5-6 CASSLVRAGETQYF TGTGCCAGCAGCTTGGTCCGAGCGGGAGAGACCCAGTACTTC
TRBJ2-3 NA few TRBV7-3 CASSPGVDRSPTKTYF TGTGCCAGCAGCCCTGGGGTGGACAGAAGCCCCACCAAAACGTATTTT
TRBJ2-1 TRBD1 once TRBV20-1 CSAAPGDRRYNEQFF TGCAGTGCTGCCCCCGGGGACAGGCGATACAATGAGCAGTTCTTC
TRBJ2-7 NA few TRBV9 CASQKGDGSYEQYF TGTGCCAGCCAAAAGGGGGACGGCTCCTACGAGCAGTACTTC
TRBJ2-3 NA NA TRBV9 CASSVGQGQRGDTQYF TGTGCCAGCAGCGTAGGTCAGGGGCAGCGGGGAGATACGCAGTATTTT
TRBJ2-1 NA once TRBV24-1 CATSPLGKSSSYNEQFF TGTGCCACCAGTCCTCTAGGGAAGTCAAGCTCCTACAATGAGCAGTTCTTC
TRBJ2-5 TRBD2 once TRBV29-1 CGIGGASETQYF TGCGGCATCGGGGGGGCCTCTGAGACCCAGTACTTC
TRBJ1-5 TRBD1 once TRBV5-6 CASSKNRGRLIQPQHF TGTGCCAGTAGCAAGAACAGGGGCAGGTTGATTCAGCCCCAGCATTTT
TRBJ1-4 NA NA TRBV5-1 CASSLEGSEEKLFF TGCGCCAGCAGCTTGGAAGGGTCAGAGGAAAAACTGTTTTTT
TRBJ1-2 NA NA TRBV4-1 CASSQETGSSEGYTF TGCGCCAGCAGCCAAGAGACAGGATCATCGGAGGGCTACACCTTC
TRBJ2-7 NA NA TRBV7-6 CASSLGQANYEQYF TGTGCCAGCAGCTTAGGGCAGGCGAACTACGAGCAGTACTTC
TRBJ1-1 NA NA TRBV7-2 CASSSETANTEAFF TGTGCCAGCAGCTCTGAGACCGCGAACACTGAAGCTTTCTTT
TRBJ1-1 NA NA TRBV12-3/TRBV12-4 CASSSGARGEAFF TGTGCCAGCAGTTCAGGGGCAAGGGGGGAAGCTTTCTTT
TRBJ1-2 NA NA TRBV5-5 CASSFWTVVDYGYTF TGTGCCAGCAGCTTCTGGACAGTTGTCGACTATGGCTACACCTTC
TRBJ1-2 TRBD1 few TRBV5-6 CASSSLGQGDGYTF TGTGCCAGCAGCTCTCTAGGACAGGGGGATGGCTACACCTTC
TRBJ2-7 TRBD2 few TRBV10-3 CAISEPRRAGGSYEQYF TGTGCCATCAGTGAGCCCCGGCGTGCGGGAGGCTCCTACGAGCAGTACTTC
TRBJ1-5 NA NA TRBV5-1 CASSLDGSVANQPQHF TGCGCCAGCAGCTTGGACGGCTCGGTGGCCAATCAGCCCCAGCATTTT
TRBJ1-2 NA few TRBV5-1 CASSSSAGAQVYGHTF TGCGCCAGCAGCTCGTCTGCGGGGGCCCAGGTCTATGGCCACACCTTC
TRBJ2-3 TRBD2 NA TRBV7-3 CASSPLAGVKTDTQYF TGTGCCAGCAGCCCGTTGGCGGGAGTGAAGACAGATACGCAGTATTTT
TRBJ2-1 NA few TRBV20-1 CSASRRNEQFF TGCAGTGCTAGTCGTAGAAATGAGCAGTTCTTC
TRBJ1-2 NA NA TRBV12-3/TRBV12-4 CASSFTRKSYGYTF TGTGCCAGCAGTTTTACCCGTAAGAGTTACGGCTACACCTTC
TRBJ2-2 NA few TRBV24-1 CATSDPNTGELFF TGTGCCACCAGTGACCCGAACACCGGGGAGCTGTTTTTT